Listed below are T cell receptor beta chains from one sample, sequenced in a study of cytomegalovirus exposure and HLA in healthy donors. TCRdb's table, derived via immunoSEQ multiplex PCR, lists solely in-frame clones and lacks some. The data contain tens of thousands of clones, approximately 47% of them singletons. What was sequenced was PBMCs. Receptors were obtained from a woman in her forties or fifties in good health and CMV-seronegative. CDR3s include the opening cysteine and the closing phenylalanine or tryptophan. A D gene is named only where the DNA matches it firmly. Not all rows give a size; the values are once, few, many and, for expanded clones, a class.

j_gene	abundance	d_gene	v_gene	CDR3aa	CDR3nt
TRBJ1-1	few	TRBD1	TRBV5-4	CASSLPTGGETEAFF	TGTGCCAGCAGCTTGCCCACAGGGGGTGAGACTGAAGCTTTCTTT
TRBJ2-1	few	-	TRBV29-1	CSVARGRTNEQFF	TGCAGCGTCGCCAGAGGGAGAACCAATGAGCAGTTCTTC
TRBJ2-2	-	TRBD2	TRBV5-1	CASSLLAGGDTGELFF	TGCGCCAGCAGCTTGCTGGCGGGAGGGGACACCGGGGAGCTGTTTTTT
TRBJ1-1	-	-	TRBV11-2	CASSFGRANTEAFF	TGTGCCAGCAGCTTTGGGCGGGCGAACACTGAAGCTTTCTTT
TRBJ1-1	-	-	TRBV6-5	CASSSRGGTEAFF	TGTGCCAGCAGTTCCAGGGGTGGCACTGAAGCTTTCTTT
TRBJ2-7	-	-	TRBV27	CASSRAGRQGAYEQYF	-
TRBJ1-5	-	-	TRBV23-1	CASSQTGKGHQPQHF	TGCGCCAGCAGTCAAACAGGGAAGGGCCATCAGCCCCAGCATTTT
TRBJ1-1	few	-	TRBV28	CASSFGGVRSTEAFF	TGTGCCAGCAGTTTCGGCGGGGTGCGGAGCACTGAAGCTTTCTTT
TRBJ1-5	-	TRBD1	TRBV9	CASSAQGASNQPQHF	TGTGCCAGCAGCGCCCAGGGGGCGAGCAATCAGCCCCAGCATTTT
TRBJ2-7	few	-	TRBV5-1	CASSFPLAGDPYEQYF	TGCGCCAGCAGCTTCCCGCTCGCAGGGGACCCCTACGAGCAGTACTTC
TRBJ1-3	-	-	TRBV5-1	CASRQTVSGNTIYF	TGCGCCAGCCGCCAGACAGTCTCTGGAAACACCATATATTTT
TRBJ2-5	-	-	TRBV30	CAWSSGVLGTKGETQYF	TGTGCCTGGAGTTCAGGGGTCCTAGGGACAAAGGGTGAGACCCAGTACTTC
TRBJ2-2	few	-	TRBV21-1	CASSKGSSFCAGELFF	TGTGCCAGCAGCAAAGGATCTAGCTTCTGCGCCGGGGAGCTGTTTTTT
TRBJ1-3	few	-	TRBV18	CASSPQAQSGNTIYF	TGTGCCAGCTCACCACAGGCACAGAGTGGAAACACCATATATTTT
TRBJ1-2	-	-	TRBV5-4	CASREWGGVYGYTF	TGTGCCAGCAGGGAGTGGGGGGGGGTTTACGGCTACACCTTC
TRBJ2-7	-	TRBD1	TRBV2	CASSESKGAGYEQYF	TGTGCCAGCAGTGAATCGAAGGGGGCCGGGTACGAGCAGTACTTC